The 27 T cell receptor beta chains below come from one sample, sequenced in a study of T cells in Graves' hyperthyroidism and ophthalmopathy. RNA transcripts provided the source from which TCR beta CDR3 regions were amplified. When the TCR CDR3 underwent first-round RT-PCR, the HTBI primer set was used. TCRdb used MiXCR to reprocess the multiplex PCR reads, holding one entry per CDR3 protein. The table shows about 740,000 distinct CDR3 sequences, with 14% occurring only once. Sequencing was carried out using blood. The receptors shown here come from a woman between 18 and 29 years old with Graves' hyperthyroidism.

This clonotype was seen ten or more times. This sequence joins TRBV11-2 and TRBJ2-3, with 8 bases matching TRBD1. The V gene end was trimmed by 5 bases and the J gene end by 4 bases; junction bases not matched to a gene: 8. The CDR3 runs to 15 residues. Germline lookup yields CDR1 SGHAT and CDR2 FQNNGV. The CDR3 sequence: CASSPQGALADTQYF. The DNA of the CDR3 is TGTGCCAGCAGCCCCCAGGGGGCGCTCGCAGATACGCAGTATTTT. The whole variable domain, remainder taken from reference TRBV11-2 and TRBJ2-3, is EAGVAQSPRYKIIEKRQSVAFWCNPISGHATLYWYQQILGQGPKLLIQFQNNGVVDDSQLPKDRFSAERLKGVDSTLKIQPAKLEDSAVYLCASSPQGALADTQYFGPGTRLTVL.

The chain uses TRBV6-5 and TRBJ2-7; TRBD2 agrees at 11 bases. CDR3 length: 17 amino acids. Trimming at V came to 2 bases and at J to 7 bases, leaving 13 bases not matched to a gene. Germline V gene sequence: CDR1 MNHEY, CDR2 SVGAGI. The CDR3 bases are TGTGCCAGCAGTTACACCCTAGCGGGAGGCCGCCGAAGGGAGCAGTACTTC. Translation: CASSYTLAGGRRREQYF.

Many counts were recorded for this clonotype. The V gene is TRBV5-6, the J gene TRBJ2-5; maybe TRBD2 (6 bases). This CDR3 has 14 amino acids. Trimming removed 1 base from V and 4 bases from J, with 11 bases in between. CDR1 is SGHDT, CDR2 YYEEEE, per germline. DNA of the CDR3: TGTGCCAGCAGCTTGTCGTTAGCGGCAGAGACCCAGTACTTC. Translation gives CASSLSLAAETQYF.

This clonotype was found many times. V usage is TRBV7-2 and J usage is TRBJ1-2; D is possibly TRBD1 (6 bases). V shed 5 bases and J shed 5 bases, with 12 bases lying between them. This CDR3 region has 13 residues. Germline assignment: CDR1 SGHTA and CDR2 FQGNSA. The CDR3 DNA follows: TGTGCCAGCAGCGACCAGGGGCAGTATGGCTACACCTTC. As protein: CASSDQGQYGYTF.

V usage is TRBV29-1 and J usage is TRBJ2-5, with D perhaps matching TRBD1 or TRBD2 (6 bases each). Germline V lookup: CDR1 SQVTM, CDR2 ANQGSEA. The CDR3 length is 13 residues. CDR3 coding DNA: TGCGGTGGGGGGCGCGGGGCTGGAGAGACCCAGTACTTC. Its protein product is CGGGRGAGETQYF.

There are many counts of this clonotype. V usage is TRBV11-2 and J usage is TRBJ2-5; TRBD2 matches at 14 bases. The germline gives CDR1 SGHAT, CDR2 FQNNGV. There are 18 residues in the CDR3. With V trimmed by 4 bases and J by 4 bases, 11 bases remained unmatched. The CDR3, as DNA: TGTGCCAGCAGCTATGGACTAGCGGGAGGCCATCTAGCAGAGACCCAGTACTTC. Encoded protein: CASSYGLAGGHLAETQYF.

Many counts were recorded for this clonotype. This chain links TRBV20-1 with TRBJ2-3; D tentatively reads TRBD1 or TRBD2 (6 bases each). Trimming removed 0 bases at V and 0 bases at J, with 13 bases between. The CDR3 extends over 16 amino acids. The germline gives CDR1 DFQATT, CDR2 SNEGSKA (reference sequence). The CDR3 loop is CSARDWGASSTDTQYF. The CDR3 bases are TGCAGTGCTAGAGATTGGGGGGCGTCTAGCACAGATACGCAGTATTTT.

The chain has TRBV9 and TRBJ2-2; D may be TRBD1 or TRBD2 (6 bases each). V lost 3 bases and J lost 1, with 16 bases in between. Germline values: CDR1 SGDLS, CDR2 YYNGEE. This CDR3 spans 17 amino acids. The DNA for the CDR3 is TGTGCCAGCAGCGCCCCTAAACAGGGAGGGAACACCGGGGAGCTGTTTTTT. This encodes CASSAPKQGGNTGELFF. Full variable domain (missing parts from reference TRBV9 and TRBJ2-2): DSGVTQTPKHLITATGQRVTLRCSPRSGDLSVYWYQQSLDQGLQFLIQYYNGEERAKGNILERFSAQQFPDLHSELNLSSLELGDSALYFCASSAPKQGGNTGELFFGEGSRLTVL.

The chain's CDR3 is CAWNEGSSYNEQFF. The CDR3 DNA reads as TGTGCCTGGAACGAGGGGTCCTCGTACAATGAGCAGTTCTTC. The chain uses TRBV30 and TRBJ2-1, with D perhaps assigned TRBD1 or TRBD2 (5 bases each). In germline, CDR1 is GTSNPN, CDR2 SVGIG (reference sequence). V lost 4 bases and J lost 4, with 14 bases in between. The length of the CDR3 is 14 residues.

The chain recombines TRBV19 with TRBJ2-1; 11 bases line up with TRBD2. The CDR3 is 15 residues long. Losses at the gene ends were 5 bases for V and 3 bases for J; bases not matched to a gene: 3. Germline-derived CDR1 and CDR2 are LNHDA and SQIVND (reference sequence). The DNA for the CDR3 is TGTGCCAGTAGTGCACTAGCGGGAGACTACAATGAGCAGTTCTTC. Amino acid sequence: CASSALAGDYNEQFF.

This clonotype was detected only a few times. This chain joins TRBV12-3 or TRBV12-4 and TRBJ2-1; no clear D gene. V lost 6 bases and J 3 bases, leaving 9 bases between the germline ends. The CDR3 contains 13 residues. CDR3 DNA sequence: TGTGCCAGCAGCTACCTTATCTACAATGAGCAGTTCTTC. It specifies CASSYLIYNEQFF.

The gene calls are TRBV5-8 and TRBJ1-1; 7 bases match TRBD1. V trimming: 2 bases; J trimming: 4 bases; junction bases outside the gene matches: 5. Germline V gene lookup returns CDR1 SGHTS and CDR2 YDEGEE. This CDR3 spans 14 amino acids. Written as DNA, the CDR3 is TGTGCCAGCAGCTTACAGGGGTCATTCACTGAAGCTTTCTTT. Its protein product is CASSLQGSFTEAFF.

Points on this clonotype: A read error may be the cause here, since a much bigger clone is one base away. The rearrangement links TRBV7-8 to TRBJ2-7; TRBD2 aligns across 7 bases. Per germline, CDR1 SGHVS and CDR2 FQNEAQ. This CDR3 contains 14 residues. With V trimmed by 8 bases and J by 6 bases, 13 bases remained unmatched. The CDR3: CASRGLSGGVEQYF. CDR3 in DNA: TGTGCCAGCCGGGGACTATCGGGAGGAGTCGAGCAGTACTTC.

This clonotype was counted ten times or more. The rearrangement joins TRBV29-1 to TRBJ1-1, with a tentative D call TRBD1 (6 bases). V was clipped by 5 bases and J by 7 bases, with 20 bases between them. CDR3 length equals 14 residues. Per germline, CDR1 SQVTM and CDR2 ANQGSEA. CDR3 region: CSVSPRRGAGEAFF. As DNA, the CDR3 is TGCAGCGTTTCTCCCCGGCGGGGGGCTGGTGAAGCTTTCTTT. The full variable domain, completed using reference TRBV29-1 and TRBJ1-1, is SAVISQKPSRDICQRGTSLTIQCQVDSQVTMMFWYRQQPGQSLTLIATANQGSEATYESGFVIDKFPISRPNLTFSTLTVSNMSPEDSSIYLCSVSPRRGAGEAFFGQGTRLTVV.

In this sample, this clonotype turned up many times. The V gene is TRBV18, the J gene TRBJ2-3; no firm D call. This CDR3 is built from 12 residues. Trimming pared 5 bases from V and 5 bases from J, leaving 8 bases between. CDR1 is KGHSH and CDR2 is LQKENI in the germline V gene. CDR3 sequence (DNA): TGTGCCAGCTCAGCCTCCTTAGATACGCAGTATTTT. This encodes CASSASLDTQYF. The full variable domain, completed using reference TRBV18 and TRBJ2-3, is NAGVMQNPRHLVRRRGQEARLRCSPMKGHSHVYWYRQLPEEGLKFMVYLQKENIIDESGMPKERFSAEFPKEGPSILRIQQVVRGDSAAYFCASSASLDTQYFGPGTRLTVL.

The chain joins TRBV7-8 to TRBJ1-4; D not certain. CDR3 length equals 16 residues. The V and J ends lost 1 base and 3 bases respectively, with 12 bases between them. Germline values: CDR1 SGHVS, CDR2 FQNEAQ. CDR3 nucleotide sequence: TGTGCCAGCAGCTTAGTCATCCTGGGAGCTAATGAAAAACTGTTTTTT. Protein product: CASSLVILGANEKLFF.

This clonotype was seen many times. The chain uses TRBV18 and TRBJ1-5, with 8 bases lining up with TRBD1. There are 14 residues in the CDR3. Germline V lookup: CDR1 KGHSH, CDR2 LQKENI. V shed 4 bases and J 5 bases; nucleotides not matched to a gene: 4. The CDR3 bases are TGTGCCAGCTCACTCGACAGGGGCCATCAGCCCCAGCATTTT. Its protein is CASSLDRGHQPQHF.

CDR3 sequence reads: CASSSFGGVGYEQYF. The CDR3 DNA follows: TGTGCCAGCAGTTCATTCGGGGGGGTTGGCTACGAGCAGTACTTC. This chain connects TRBV27 to TRBJ2-7, with 8 bases identical to TRBD2. V dropped 4 bases and J dropped 3; count of bases not matched to a gene: 8. From germline, CDR1 is MNHEY and CDR2 SMNVEV (reference sequence). This CDR3 contains 15 residues.

This clonotype occurred many times. V gene TRBV11-2 combines with J gene TRBJ1-1, with D unresolved. This CDR3 is built from 13 residues. With 0 bases removed from V and 6 bases from J, the gap between germline ends came to 8 bases. Germline CDR1 SGHAT, CDR2 FQNNGV. The CDR3 nucleotides are TGTGCCAGCAGCTTAGATCTCCAAGCTGAAGCTTTCTTT. Its protein is CASSLDLQAEAFF.

This clonotype was found many times. The CDR3 loop reads CASSHGQGATYEQYF. Written as DNA, the CDR3 is TGTGCCAGCAGCCATGGACAGGGGGCCACCTACGAGCAGTACTTC. The rearrangement joins TRBV7-8 to TRBJ2-7; TRBD1 matches at 11 bases. The CDR3 spans 15 residues. CDR1 is SGHVS and CDR2 is FQNEAQ in the germline V gene. V lost 5 bases, J lost 2 bases, and 5 bases stayed unmatched. The whole variable domain, remainder taken from reference TRBV7-8 and TRBJ2-7, is GAGVSQSPRYKVAKRGQDVALRCDPISGHVSLFWYQQALGQGPEFLTYFQNEAQLDKSGLPSDRFFAERPEGSVSTLKIQRTQQEDSAVYLCASSHGQGATYEQYFGPGTRLTVT.

This chain joins TRBV11-2 and TRBJ2-3; 12 nucleotides match TRBD2. The CDR3 has 18 residues. V was pared by 7 bases and J by 0 bases, with 11 bases of the junction left unmatched. Germline V CDR1 and CDR2: SGHAT, FQNNGV. CDR3 in DNA: TGTGCCAGCACCAAGCGACTAGCGGGAGTAGGGAGCACAGATACGCAGTATTTT. Translated: CASTKRLAGVGSTDTQYF. The whole variable domain, remainder taken from reference TRBV11-2 and TRBJ2-3, is EAGVAQSPRYKIIEKRQSVAFWCNPISGHATLYWYQQILGQGPKLLIQFQNNGVVDDSQLPKDRFSAERLKGVDSTLKIQPAKLEDSAVYLCASTKRLAGVGSTDTQYFGPGTRLTVL.

Points on this clonotype: A much bigger clone sits one base away, suggesting this may be a read error. The chain links TRBV9 to TRBJ2-1; D unclear. Near its end, the DNA agrees better with TRBJ2-7, so the J call may be wrong. This CDR3 is 14 amino acids long. Germline V gene data show CDR1 as SGDLS and CDR2 as YYNGEE. In DNA form, the CDR3 reads TGTGCCAGCAGCGTAGGGGATACCTACAATGAGCAGTACTTC. Amino acid sequence: CASSVGDTYNEQYF.

This chain connects TRBV20-1 to TRBJ1-1; D remains unclear. This CDR3 has 19 residues. Trimming took 5 bases from V and 4 from J, leaving 32 bases between them. The germline V gene has CDR1 DFQATT and CDR2 SNEGSKA (reference sequence). CDR3 bases: TGCAGTGCTGAAGGAGAGAGGGTAGACCTGCGGGTTAGGGTCACTGAAGCTTTCTTT. Translating gives CSAEGERVDLRVRVTEAFF.

This chain connects TRBV18 to TRBJ2-7, with 11 positions matching TRBD2. The ends lost 0 bases at V and 5 bases at J; junction bases unmatched: 6. Germline V CDR1 and CDR2: KGHSH, LQKENI. CDR3 length: 16 residues. The CDR3 nucleotides read TGTGCCAGCTCACCACCGTCACTAGCGGGAGCCCACGAGCAGTACTTC. This sequence encodes CASSPPSLAGAHEQYF.

This clonotype was seen only once. The chain has TRBV6-1 and TRBJ1-4; D is uncertain. The CDR3 runs 13 residues. Germline loops: CDR1 MNHNS, CDR2 SASEGT. The germline V and J ends were trimmed by 6 bases and 7 bases, with 12 bases remaining between them. The chain's CDR3 is CASSAYIGEKLFF. CDR3 coding DNA: TGTGCCAGCAGCGCCTACATAGGTGAAAAACTGTTTTTT.

This clonotype was recorded at least ten times. V is TRBV9 and J is TRBJ1-1; 7 bases fit TRBD1. The germline V gene has CDR1 SGDLS and CDR2 YYNGEE. The V and J ends lost 3 bases and 6 bases, in that order; junction bases with no gene match: 8. The CDR3 loop spans 14 amino acids. The DNA for the CDR3 is TGTGCCAGCAGCGCGCGTCGGGACAGCGCTGAAGCTTTCTTT. It yields the protein CASSARRDSAEAFF.

This clonotype appeared many times. The genes are TRBV2 and TRBJ2-1; TRBD2 aligns across 8 bases. The CDR3 has 13 residues. The J segment lost 8 bases and the V segment lost 6 bases, leaving 6 bases of the junction unmatched. In germline, CDR1 is SNHLY, CDR2 FYNNEI. Here the CDR3 DNA reads TGTGCCAGCAGGGGACTAGTCATGGATGAGCAGTTCTTC. This translates into CASRGLVMDEQFF. Drawing the rest from reference TRBV2 and TRBJ2-1, the complete variable domain is EPEVTQTPSHQVTQMGQEVILRCVPISNHLYFYWYRQILGQKVEFLVSFYNNEISEKSEIFDDQFSVERPDGSNFTLKIRSTKLEDSAMYFCASRGLVMDEQFFGPGTRLTVL.